The clone carrying this T cell receptor beta chain was seen just once. Clones were sequenced by immunoSEQ multiplex PCR, and TCRdb holds only the in-frame ones, with some missing. The table lists 55,000 to 70,000 clones, about 83% of them singletons. This record comes from a study of OX40 agonist ivuxolimab in advanced cancers. The germline CDR1 and CDR2 sequences are LNHDA and SQIVND (reference sequence). V was clipped by 2 bases and J by 1 base, with 8 bases between them. The CDR3 loop spans 14 amino acids. The V and J genes are TRBV19 and TRBJ2-5; D possibly corresponds to TRBD1 (6 bases). This sample comprised CD4+ or CD8+ T cells sorted from blood, obtained in a trial of the OX40 agonist ivuxolimab. The TCR originated in an adult with an advanced solid tumor such as melanoma, head and neck, liver or kidney cancer. The CDR3 protein is CASSIIRGQETQYF. The CDR3 DNA sequence: TGTGCCAGTAGTATAATCAGGGGCCAAGAGACCCAGTACTTC.